A selection of T cell receptor beta chains follows, all from one sample in a study of blood T cell repertoires in COVID-19. Sequenced by immunoSEQ multiplex PCR; TCRdb stores in-frame clones only, minus some. The sample holds approximately 200,000 clones, about 88% seen once. Sequenced input: peripheral blood. These receptors came from a man aged 40-49 years with active or convalescent COVID-19. Each CDR3 is given with its conserved first and last residue. Fields, in order: D gene, V gene, clone size, J gene, CDR3 DNA, CDR3 protein. D genes are given only for firm matches. Clone size, where shown, is once, few, many, or a class for clones that have expanded.

d_call: .
v_call: TRBV6-8
clone_size: .
j_call: TRBJ1-2
cdr3_nt: TGTGCCAGCACCGAAGACAGGCCCTATGGCTACACCTTC
cdr3_aa: CASTEDRPYGYTF

d_call: TRBD1
v_call: TRBV7-2
clone_size: .
j_call: TRBJ2-7
cdr3_nt: TGTGCCAGCAGCTTAGGAGGGACAGGGGGCGGTGAGCAGTACTTC
cdr3_aa: CASSLGGTGGGEQYF

d_call: TRBD1
v_call: TRBV28
clone_size: .
j_call: TRBJ1-6
cdr3_nt: TGTGCCAGCAGGAACAGGGGGCCCCAGGGTCTGAATTCACCCCTCCACTTT
cdr3_aa: CASRNRGPQGLNSPLHF

d_call: .
v_call: TRBV15
clone_size: .
j_call: TRBJ1-6
cdr3_nt: TGTGCCACCAGCAGAGATACAGCCGTCTATAATTCACCCCTCCACTTT
cdr3_aa: CATSRDTAVYNSPLHF

d_call: .
v_call: TRBV19
clone_size: .
j_call: TRBJ1-2
cdr3_nt: TGTGCCAGTAGTATTTCGTCGTGGGCGGGCTATGGCTACACCTTC
cdr3_aa: CASSISSWAGYGYTF

d_call: .
v_call: TRBV19
clone_size: .
j_call: TRBJ1-1
cdr3_nt: TGTGCCAGTAGTATTACGGGGGTCGGTACTGAAGCTTTCTTT
cdr3_aa: CASSITGVGTEAFF

d_call: TRBD1
v_call: TRBV6-5
clone_size: .
j_call: TRBJ1-5
cdr3_nt: TGTGCCAGCAGGACAGGGACAGATAGCAATCAGCCCCAGCATTTT
cdr3_aa: CASRTGTDSNQPQHF

d_call: .
v_call: TRBV20-1
clone_size: .
j_call: TRBJ1-1
cdr3_nt: TGCAGTGCTAGTTCTGGCACAAGCACTGAAGCTTTCTTT
cdr3_aa: CSASSGTSTEAFF

d_call: .
v_call: TRBV6-5
clone_size: .
j_call: TRBJ1-5
cdr3_nt: TGTGCCAGCAGGCTTAGCGTCAATAGCAATCAGCCCCAGCATTTT
cdr3_aa: CASRLSVNSNQPQHF

d_call: .
v_call: TRBV7-9
clone_size: few
j_call: TRBJ1-2
cdr3_nt: TGTGCCAGCAGCCGGAGTTTGTATGGCTACACCTTC
cdr3_aa: CASSRSLYGYTF

d_call: TRBD2
v_call: TRBV2
clone_size: .
j_call: TRBJ2-3
cdr3_nt: TGTGCCAGCAGTGTTAACGGACTAGGCTCAGATACGCAGTATTTT
cdr3_aa: CASSVNGLGSDTQYF

d_call: TRBD1
v_call: TRBV29-1
clone_size: .
j_call: TRBJ1-1
cdr3_nt: TGCAGCGTCCCAGGGGGTTATGTGAACACTGAAGCTTTCTTT
cdr3_aa: CSVPGGYVNTEAFF

d_call: .
v_call: TRBV5-1
clone_size: .
j_call: TRBJ1-1
cdr3_nt: TGCGCCAGCAGCGTTACAGCCGGGATCTCGAACACTGAAGCTTTCTTT
cdr3_aa: CASSVTAGISNTEAFF

d_call: .
v_call: TRBV30
clone_size: .
j_call: TRBJ1-1
cdr3_nt: TGTGCCTGGGACACCCAAGGGAGGACTGAAGCTTTCTTT
cdr3_aa: CAWDTQGRTEAFF